This T cell receptor beta chain was sequenced for a study of tumor-infiltrating lymphocytes in primary liver carcinoma. Study-wide results and limits: Tumor region pairs showed greater overlap than either tumor-adjacent or tumor-blood pairs did.

With 500 ng total RNA as template and a constant-region primer, TCR beta cDNA was made. For TCR beta, libraries were produced by three nested multiplex PCR rounds using slightly modified ARM-PCR. With TRBV1-TRBV30 forward primers and a C-beta reverse primer, the first two PCR rounds were run for roughly 10 cycles each. TCRdb processed the multiplex PCR reads anew with MiXCR; each CDR3 protein has one entry. The sample lists approximately 300,000 distinct CDR3 sequences, approximately 60% occurring once. The source of the blood RNA was unsorted whole blood, and germline DNA was extracted as well. Looked up from germline, CDR1 is MNHEY and CDR2 is SVGAGI. This CDR3 has 16 residues. As concerns this clonotype: The antigen remains undetermined. The junction does not match germline at one end; this may be a read error.

The J gene is TRBJ2-7, the V gene TRBV6-5; D gene ambiguous. This receptor was taken from a man aged 35 to 55 with primary liver carcinoma and hepatitis B virus infection. The sample taken for sequencing was peripheral blood. CDR3 loop: CDSSSLPGASSYEQYF. The CDR3 coding sequence is TGTGACAGCAGTTCCCTCCCCGGAGCAAGCTCCTACGAGCAGTACTTC.